The entry below gives a single T cell receptor (beta chain) sequence along with its context. The entry originates in a study of cytomegalovirus exposure and HLA in healthy donors. The CDR3 spans 13 residues. Per germline, CDR1 KGHSH and CDR2 LQKENI. V was pared by 3 bases and J by 7 bases, with 10 bases between. Primers included in the PCR were 60 Vbeta and 13 Jbeta primers. Here immunoSEQ multiplex PCR was the method, and the copy in TCRdb shows in-frame clones only, minus some. The sample comprises tens of thousands of clones, 70% to 85% of which are singletons, and around 7.6% rests with the top ten.

This TCR was sampled from a man aged 55 to 69 in good health and CMV-seropositive. The specimen was PBMCs. The V call is TRBV18, the J call TRBJ2-1; a weak D match, TRBD2 (6 bases). In nucleotides, the CDR3 is TGTGCCAGCTCACCTCTTGGGAGGAATGAGCAGTTCTTC. Encoded protein: CASSPLGRNEQFF.